This T cell receptor beta chain was profiled in a study of cytomegalovirus exposure and HLA in healthy donors. The PCR contained 60 Vbeta and 13 Jbeta primers. Sequencing used immunoSEQ multiplex PCR; TCRdb keeps in-frame clones, though not all of them. The table lists about 180,000 clones, around 80% of them singletons. With regard to this clone: The target antigen is unknown.

Study results and caveats: Previously analyzed data showed that most TCR beta V segments were productive at a frequency of about 87% or about 30%. A later analysis reportedly found that, within productive TCRs, an Asian-associated ancestry cluster had fewer N-insertions than the mean observed across the roughly 610 donors. Later analysis identified 15,000 to 20,000 TCR beta sequences associated with HLA alleles, using a false discovery rate threshold of 0.05. TCR beta chain V- and J-gene trimming was linked, in a later analysis, to a missense variant in DCLRE1C.

Sequenced material: PBMCs. This clonotype was sampled from a woman aged 25 to 39 in good health and CMV-seronegative.

The CDR3 reads CATSGRRVNEKLFF. CDR3 bases: TGTGCCACCAGCGGGCGGCGGGTTAATGAAAAACTGTTTTTT. The chain employs TRBV15 and TRBJ1-4; D not certain. The CDR3 runs 14 residues. Trimming took 5 bases from V and 4 from J, leaving 11 bases between them. In germline, CDR1 is LNHNV, CDR2 YYDKDF (reference sequence).